A selection of T cell receptor beta chains follows, all from one sample in a study of OX40 agonist ivuxolimab in advanced cancers. Libraries were prepared by immunoSEQ multiplex PCR; TCRdb keeps only in-frame clonotypes and omits some of them. The data hold 70,000 to 85,000 clones, with around 94% observed a single time. The sample in question was CD4+ or CD8+ T cells sorted from blood, obtained in a trial of the OX40 agonist ivuxolimab. The receptors were sampled from an adult with an advanced solid tumor such as melanoma, head and neck, liver or kidney cancer. Each CDR3 is given with its conserved first and last residue. The D gene is left open where the match is weak. Where a row states a size, it is once, few, many or the class of an expanded clone; other rows omit it.

D,size,J,V,DNA,CDR3
TRBD2,-,TRBJ2-7,TRBV19,TGTGCCAGTAGGCAAGGTAGCGGGTACTACGAGCAGTACTTC,CASRQGSGYYEQYF
-,-,TRBJ1-2,TRBV27,TGTGCCAGCACCGGGGGTGGGCAGGGCTACACCTTC,CASTGGGQGYTF
-,-,TRBJ1-1,TRBV10-3,TGTGCCATCACCGAGGGGGGCTGGGACACTGAAGCTTTCTTT,CAITEGGWDTEAFF
-,-,TRBJ2-1,TRBV19,TGTGCCAGTAGTATCCGGGACCGCTACAATGAGCAGTTCTTC,CASSIRDRYNEQFF
-,once,TRBJ1-2,TRBV27,TGTGCCAGCAGGTCCGACAGGATCTATGGCTACACCTTC,CASRSDRIYGYTF
-,-,TRBJ2-7,TRBV28,TGTGCCAGCAGTTTTTCCTCCTACGAGCAGTACTTC,CASSFSSYEQYF
-,-,TRBJ2-7,TRBV28,TGTGCCAGCAGTTTATTCGGGTCCTACGGCTACGAGCAGTACTTC,CASSLFGSYGYEQYF
-,-,TRBJ1-2,TRBV7-9,TGTGCCAGCAGCTCCGGCGGGGAAAGAAACTATGGCTACACCTTC,CASSSGGERNYGYTF
-,-,TRBJ2-5,TRBV7-9,TGTGCCAGCAGCACATACGGGGTTCAAGAGACCCAGTACTTC,CASSTYGVQETQYF
TRBD1,-,TRBJ2-7,TRBV6-1,TGTGCCAGCAGTGACATTGACAGGGCCATATCCTACGAGCAGTACTTC,CASSDIDRAISYEQYF
TRBD2,-,TRBJ2-1,TRBV9,TGTGCCAGCAGCGTAGAAGAGGTCGGCGGGAGAGTCTACAATGAGCAGTTCTTC,CASSVEEVGGRVYNEQFF
-,-,TRBJ1-1,TRBV12-5,TGTGCTAGTGGCCTGGGGCAGTCGAACACTGAAGCTTTCTTT,CASGLGQSNTEAFF
TRBD2,-,TRBJ2-7,TRBV7-9,TGTGCCAGCAGCGCGGGGACTAGCGGGAGTAAGAACGAGCAGTACTTC,CASSAGTSGSKNEQYF
-,-,TRBJ2-1,TRBV4-3,TGCGCCAGCAGCCAAGGCCCCGGGGAGATAAACAATGAGCAGTTCTTC,CASSQGPGEINNEQFF
TRBD2,-,TRBJ2-5,TRBV7-9,TGTGCCAGCAGCTCTGGGACTAGCGTAAAACAAGAGACCCAGTACTTC,CASSSGTSVKQETQYF
-,-,TRBJ2-1,TRBV13,TGTGCCAGCAGCTTCTCCACCTACAATGAGCAGTTCTTC,CASSFSTYNEQFF
-,-,TRBJ2-6,TRBV6-5,TGTGCCAGCAGTTACGGAGGGGCCAACGTCCTGACTTTC,CASSYGGANVLTF
-,-,TRBJ2-7,TRBV27,TGTGCCAGCAGTTTGAGTACTAGTCCCTACGAGCAGTACTTC,CASSLSTSPYEQYF
-,once,TRBJ2-7,TRBV5-1,TGCGCCAGCAGCTTGGCCACCGGGGCCGCCTACGAGCAGTACTTC,CASSLATGAAYEQYF
TRBD1,once,TRBJ2-7,TRBV6-5,TGTGCCAGCAGTCCCAGGACAGGAGTCTCCTACGAGCAGTACTTC,CASSPRTGVSYEQYF
-,-,TRBJ2-2,TRBV7-2,TGTGCCAGCAGCTTATACACGACGAACACCGGGGAGCTGTTTTTT,CASSLYTTNTGELFF
TRBD2,-,TRBJ2-7,TRBV19,TGTGCCAGTAGTATAGGAGGGCTAGCGGGAGGGAAATACGAGCAGTACTTC,CASSIGGLAGGKYEQYF
-,-,TRBJ1-2,TRBV5-1,TGCGCCAGCAGCTTGCTGGGGCTGTATGGCTACACCTTC,CASSLLGLYGYTF
TRBD1,once,TRBJ2-7,TRBV27,TGTGCCAGCGCCGGGACAGGGGTGTACGAGCAGTACTTC,CASAGTGVYEQYF
TRBD1,-,TRBJ1-4,TRBV7-2,TGTGCCAGCAGCAAATGGACAGGGGGCTCAACTAATGAAAAACTGTTTTTT,CASSKWTGGSTNEKLFF
-,-,TRBJ2-2,TRBV10-2,TGCGCCAGCAGTGAGACAAGATACACCGGGGAGCTGTTTTTT,CASSETRYTGELFF
TRBD1,-,TRBJ2-7,TRBV29-1,TGCAGCGCTCGTGGGTGGGGGACAGGGGGGTACGAGCAGTACTTC,CSARGWGTGGYEQYF
TRBD1,-,TRBJ1-1,TRBV6-6,TGTGCCAGCAGCTTGACAGGGGGGGTCACTGAAGCTTTCTTT,CASSLTGGVTEAFF
TRBD1,-,TRBJ1-2,TRBV7-2,TGCTCCCTCGGACAGGGGAGCCCCTATGGCTACACCTTC,CSLGQGSPYGYTF
-,-,TRBJ1-2,TRBV5-1,TGCGCCAGCAGGCCCCCGGAGGTGCTTGGCTACACCTTC,CASRPPEVLGYTF
-,once,TRBJ1-1,TRBV10-2,TGCGCCAGCAGTGAGTTGTTAGGACACCTCAACACTGAAGCTTTCTTT,CASSELLGHLNTEAFF
TRBD1,-,TRBJ1-2,TRBV7-9,TGTGCCAGCAGTCCACAGGGGGCGCTTATTGGCTACACCTTC,CASSPQGALIGYTF
TRBD2,once,TRBJ2-1,TRBV9,TGTGCCAGCAGCGTAGATCCGGGAGGGCCTTCCTACAATGAGCAGTTCTTC,CASSVDPGGPSYNEQFF
-,-,TRBJ2-7,TRBV27,TGTGCCCCCCCGCATAGCTCCTACGAGCAGTACTTC,CAPPHSSYEQYF
-,medium-sized,TRBJ1-1,TRBV30,TGTGCCTGGCTTGTCCACCCGGCCACTGAAGCTTTCTTT,CAWLVHPATEAFF
-,-,TRBJ2-4,TRBV6-5,TGTGTTACGGGGGTGAACATTCAGTACTTC,CVTGVNIQYF
TRBD2,-,TRBJ2-1,TRBV7-6,TGTGCCAGCAGCTTTAGCGGGAGTCCTTGGGGTGAGCAGTTCTTC,CASSFSGSPWGEQFF
-,-,TRBJ2-6,TRBV14,TGTGCCAGCAGCCAAGAAACCGGGATCGGGGCCAACGTCCTGACTTTC,CASSQETGIGANVLTF
TRBD2,-,TRBJ2-7,TRBV28,TGTGCCAGCAGTTTGTCTAGCGGGAGGGCTTTCTGCTACTTC,CASSLSSGRAFCYF
-,-,TRBJ1-4,TRBV7-3,TGTGCCAGCGCCGTCGCGCTGGGTGAAAAACTGTTTTTT,CASAVALGEKLFF
-,-,TRBJ1-3,TRBV5-1,TGCGCCAGCAGCTCACAGTTCTCCTCTGGAAACACCATATATTTT,CASSSQFSSGNTIYF
TRBD2,-,TRBJ2-7,TRBV11-2,TGTGCCAGCAGCTCACCGGGACTAGCGTCCTACGAGCAGTACTTC,CASSSPGLASYEQYF
-,-,TRBJ1-4,TRBV21-1,TGTGCCAGCATCCCCCCAGGGCGGGGGACAATGGATGAAAAACTGTTTTTT,CASIPPGRGTMDEKLFF
-,-,TRBJ1-1,TRBV29-1,TGCAGCGCCGTTGGGGGAATGAACACTGAAGCTTTCTTT,CSAVGGMNTEAFF
-,-,TRBJ2-1,TRBV19,TGTGCCAGTGGATCCCTCCGGGACGGTAACAATGAGCAGTTCTTC,CASGSLRDGNNEQFF
TRBD1,-,TRBJ1-6,TRBV19,TGTGCCAGTAGCCCAGGGGGAGGGGCCCTCTCACCCCTCCACTTT,CASSPGGGALSPLHF